Listed below are T cell receptor beta chains from one sample, sequenced in a study of T cells expressing NK-cell markers. TCRdb re-called the 5' RACE reads and catalogs CDR3 proteins one per entry, DNA excluded. The sample has about 370,000 distinct CDR3 sequences, and its top ten clones hold about 10%. Sequencing was performed on blood T cells: a sorted CD56 or NKG2C T cell subset, CD4+ or CD8+ T cells, or bulk PBMC T cells (not recorded which). The receptors shown here come from a woman in her forties or fifties in good health. Both conserved end residues are part of each CDR3.

TRBJ1-5 TRBV20-1 CSAARDGGFYSNQPQHF
TRBJ2-4 TRBV5-1 CASSLGTGDKNIQYF
TRBJ2-3 TRBV6-1 CASSGLAGGPDTQYF
TRBJ2-3 TRBV25-1 CASSATLADTQYF
TRBJ2-1 TRBV20-1 CSANPTSGSRNEQFF
TRBJ2-1 TRBV7-2 CASSFEGTGDEQFF
TRBJ2-3 TRBV3-1 CASSPTEGGKIDTQYF
TRBJ2-1 TRBV9 CASSTSPGGFSYNEQFF
TRBJ2-3 TRBV10-3 CAIRGQGLTDTQYF
TRBJ2-7 TRBV15 CATSRDGPGPHYEQYF
TRBJ1-4 TRBV24-1 CATSSEGNEKLFF
TRBJ2-7 TRBV29-1 CSVEGQGTYEQYF
TRBJ1-5 TRBV4-1 CASSQGDRGWGPQHF
TRBJ2-1 TRBV12-3/TRBV12-4 CASILRAGNEQFF
TRBJ2-6 TRBV4-1 CASETLAGANVLTF
TRBJ2-1 TRBV4-1 CASGSSAYNEQFF
TRBJ1-1 TRBV27 CASSLVARPLDTEAFF
TRBJ2-3 TRBV27 CASSRLAVQTDTQYF
TRBJ2-4 TRBV2 CASGQESSLAKNIQYF
TRBJ2-7 TRBV11-1 CASSLAGGRNSYEQYF
TRBJ2-1 TRBV4-2 CASSHVGRQALAGRPNKQFF
TRBJ1-1 TRBV5-4 CASSLVGQVEAFF
TRBJ1-2 TRBV29-1 CSVGTGPGYSGYTF
TRBJ1-4 TRBV5-5 CASSLAYTTNEKLFF
TRBJ1-1 TRBV2 CASSPLSTVNTEAFF
TRBJ1-2 TRBV5-5 CASSWGTDNMGYTF
TRBJ2-2 TRBV3-1 CASSQFDGELFF
TRBJ2-4 TRBV10-3 CAISDSGLGAKNIQYF
TRBJ2-3 TRBV5-1 CASSSRLGGTDTQYF